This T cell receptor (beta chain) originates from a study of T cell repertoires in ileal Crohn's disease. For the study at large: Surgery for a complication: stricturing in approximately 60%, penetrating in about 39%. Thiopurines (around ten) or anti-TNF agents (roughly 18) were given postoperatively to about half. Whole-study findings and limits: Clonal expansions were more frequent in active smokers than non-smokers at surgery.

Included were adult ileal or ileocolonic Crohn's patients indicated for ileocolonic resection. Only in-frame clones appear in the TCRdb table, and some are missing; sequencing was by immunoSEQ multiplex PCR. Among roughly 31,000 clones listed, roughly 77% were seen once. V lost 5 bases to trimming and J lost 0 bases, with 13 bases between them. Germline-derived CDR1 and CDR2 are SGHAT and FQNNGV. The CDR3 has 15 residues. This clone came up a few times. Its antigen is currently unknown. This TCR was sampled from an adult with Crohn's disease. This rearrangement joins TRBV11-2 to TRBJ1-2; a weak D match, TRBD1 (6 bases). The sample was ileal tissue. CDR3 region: CASSGGGQANYGYTF. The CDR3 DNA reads TGTGCCAGCAGCGGGGGGGGGCAGGCTAACTATGGCTACACCTTC.